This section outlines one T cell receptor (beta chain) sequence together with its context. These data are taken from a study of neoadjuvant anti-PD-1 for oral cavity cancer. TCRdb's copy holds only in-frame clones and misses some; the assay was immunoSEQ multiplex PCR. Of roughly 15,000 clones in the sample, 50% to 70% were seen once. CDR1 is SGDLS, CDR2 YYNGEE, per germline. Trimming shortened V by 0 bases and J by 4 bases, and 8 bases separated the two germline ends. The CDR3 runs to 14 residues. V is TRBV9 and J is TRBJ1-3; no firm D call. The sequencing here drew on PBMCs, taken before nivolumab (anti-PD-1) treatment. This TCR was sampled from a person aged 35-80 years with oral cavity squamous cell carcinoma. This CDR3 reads CASSVAGSGNTIYF. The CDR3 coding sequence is TGTGCCAGCAGCGTAGCGGGTTCAGGAAACACCATATATTTT.